The source of this TCR beta chain is a study of blood T cells in healthy people across ages. Combining a sample-barcoded 5' primer with a J-beta primer mix, a second PCR ran for roughly 6 to 12 cycles. Each CDR3 protein is one row after TCRdb ran MiXCR on the 5' RACE reads. The sample has 630,000 or so distinct CDR3 sequences; 32% are singletons. The CDR3 spans 20 residues. V was clipped by 7 bases and J by 1 base; unmatched bases: 19. Germline V CDR1 and CDR2: SGHTA, FQGTGA. The donors, all healthy, were Caucasians living in Russia, aged roughly 6 to 100. Approximately 9.1 milliliters was the volume of peripheral blood drawn from each donor.

The sample consisted of blood. The genes are TRBV7-3 and TRBJ2-2; 9 nucleotides line up with TRBD1. This clonotype originated in an elderly woman in good health. The CDR3, as DNA: TGTGCCAGCACCAATAAGGGGGGTCATCCGGGACAGGGGAACACCGGGGAGCTGTTTTTT. This codes for CASTNKGGHPGQGNTGELFF.